Listed below are T cell receptor beta chains from one sample, sequenced in a study of blood T cell repertoires in COVID-19. Clones were sequenced by immunoSEQ multiplex PCR, and TCRdb holds only the in-frame ones, with some missing. Of roughly 30,000 clones in the sample, approximately 86% were seen once. The sample taken for sequencing was peripheral blood. These receptors all come from a man aged 60-69 years with COVID-19, enrolled during active disease. The CDR3 runs from the conserved cysteine through the conserved F or W. Each record gives: V gene, CDR3 protein.

V: TRBV5-3; CDR3: CARSLKQGEYGYTF
V: TRBV27; CDR3: CASSFPTLPYSYEQYF
V: TRBV15; CDR3: CATSKPSSGTEAFF
V: TRBV7-6; CDR3: CASSLGQTGLKEKLFF
V: TRBV6-5; CDR3: CASSHRHRNTGELFF
V: TRBV27; CDR3: CASSQGTAYEQYF
V: TRBV28; CDR3: CASSLVSGTSRDNEQFF
V: TRBV5-1; CDR3: CASSLFGGGPQETQYF
V: TRBV3-1/TRBV3-2; CDR3: CASSHGGPAYEQYF
V: TRBV7-2; CDR3: CASSSWGREDQPQHF
V: TRBV4-1; CDR3: CASSQPGDRYGYTF
V: TRBV24-1; CDR3: CATSEAIDRGRADTQYF
V: TRBV7-9; CDR3: CASSLVSPGNTIYF
V: TRBV5-6; CDR3: CASSFPGETEAFF
V: TRBV7-7; CDR3: CASSPGGVSSGNTIYF
V: TRBV4-2; CDR3: CASSQDANYNEQFF
V: TRBV4-1; CDR3: CASSPRLWRELYNEQFF
V: TRBV28; CDR3: CASSFSSGRGTGELFF
V: TRBV6-2/TRBV6-3; CDR3: CASSYASPGSTEAFF
V: TRBV18; CDR3: CASSPGTGSSNEQFF
V: TRBV7-2; CDR3: CASSSNSNQPQHF
V: TRBV7-8; CDR3: CASGLAGVEIQTKETQYF
V: TRBV27; CDR3: CASRTENERSTNEKLFF
V: TRBV27; CDR3: CATKAGATDTQYF
V: TRBV10-3; CDR3: CAISSRGQDEQYF
V: TRBV19; CDR3: CASSIRTGMNEQYF
V: TRBV24-1; CDR3: CATSGGGFQETQYF
V: TRBV4-1; CDR3: CASSQDLASEYNEQFF
V: TRBV19; CDR3: CASSHRGGDTEAFF
V: TRBV6-5; CDR3: CASSTTGGGNTEAFF
V: TRBV4-1; CDR3: CASSPLGTGKSTGELFF
V: TRBV20-1; CDR3: CSAIWGGEQYF
V: TRBV5-1; CDR3: CASSLVSGDTDTQYF
V: TRBV27; CDR3: CASSFGEGSYEQYF
V: TRBV19; CDR3: CASSSPQDSNQPQHF
V: TRBV19; CDR3: CASRPGNTEAFF
V: TRBV5-6; CDR3: CASSWPGQIVTDTQYF
V: TRBV28; CDR3: CASSPEGSGWSSYEQYF
V: TRBV5-1; CDR3: CASSFGTGDEKLFF
V: TRBV7-9; CDR3: CASRPGQGNTEAFF
V: TRBV11-3; CDR3: CASSFSRSGQQFF
V: TRBV2; CDR3: CASSSTVGQDAFF
V: TRBV28; CDR3: CASSLPTGGGNTIYF
V: TRBV30; CDR3: CAWRIAGATYEQYF
V: TRBV25-1; CDR3: CASSGDRWYYGYTF
V: TRBV28; CDR3: CASSPTPGTGGFSYEQYF
V: TRBV2; CDR3: CASSVRTGQNQPQHF
V: TRBV7-8; CDR3: CASSLSGSRSYEQYF
V: TRBV30; CDR3: CAWSQTSGKNIQYF
V: TRBV2; CDR3: CASSPFYNQETQYF
V: TRBV28; CDR3: CASSTLTVMNTEAFF
V: TRBV28; CDR3: CASSQDRARLGNEQFF
V: TRBV4-2; CDR3: CASSQEGQLALSGELFF
V: TRBV19; CDR3: CASSLLWGQGNNEQFF
V: TRBV7-9; CDR3: CASTPPGTSGSNEQFF
V: TRBV9; CDR3: CASSPGQGARSPLHF
V: TRBV18; CDR3: CASSPKRILTDTQYF